Included here is one T cell receptor (beta chain) sequence, with context. Its antigen is undetermined. The time point: persistent/refractory GD, antithyroid drugs over 5 years with positive TRAb. PBMC-derived RNA was used for the TCR library. Guidelines of the American Thyroid Association were used to diagnose Graves' disease. The sample is drawn from a study of regulatory T cells in long-lasting Graves disease. CDR3 length equals 15 residues. CDR1 and CDR2 from the germline V gene are LNHDA and SQIVND (reference sequence). Between the trimmed V and J ends, which lost 3 bases and 8 bases, there was a span of 19 bases. Study-level results: The researchers studied only peripheral blood, not thyroid tissue. Persistent Graves' patients showed less TCR diversity than newly diagnosed patients showed. Persistent disease was associated with favored TRBV28 usage and with favored use of TRBJ1-2 and TRBJ2-5.

Arm-PCR of CDR3 regions and iRepertoire HTBI primers were used to build TCR beta libraries. Using its own MiXCR run on the multiplex PCR reads, TCRdb lists one record per CDR3 protein. The table includes roughly 400,000 distinct CDR3 sequences, 20% detected once. The clonotype was recovered from a female donor with Graves disease. The chain joins TRBV19 to TRBJ1-2; possibly TRBD1 for D (5 bases). Here the sequenced sample was peripheral blood mononuclear cells (PBMCs), taken when the disease was refractory, from a patient treated with antithyroid drugs. The CDR3 sequence: CASSIPDTYVLGYTF. DNA for the CDR3: TGTGCCAGTAGTATTCCGGACACCTATGTGTTGGGCTACACCTTC.